The clone carrying this T cell receptor (beta chain) occurred a few times. As yet, its antigen is unknown. This sample was taken from a study of regulatory T cells in long-lasting Graves disease. Findings of the study overall: Persistent patients shared more public clonotypes (2,741) than newly diagnosed patients (about 1,000). Reduced TCR diversity was observed in persistent Graves' patients versus newly diagnosed patients.

CDR3-region Arm-PCR and iRepertoire HTBI primers produced the TCR beta libraries. MiXCR, run by TCRdb on the multiplex PCR reads, gives a single entry per CDR3 protein. Of about 450,000 distinct CDR3 sequences detected, 23% appear once; the ten largest clones hold approximately 28%. Time point noted: persistent/refractory GD, antithyroid drugs over 5 years with positive TRAb. Preparation of the TCR library used RNA extracted from PBMCs. Trimming cost V 0 bases and J 1 base, with 12 bases left between them. Germline V CDR1 and CDR2: KGHSH, LQKENI. The CDR3 consists of 16 residues. The sample was peripheral blood mononuclear cells (PBMCs), taken when the disease was refractory, from a patient treated with antithyroid drugs. The chain recombines TRBV18 with TRBJ1-1, with D possibly TRBD1 on 5 matching bases. The receptor was isolated from a female donor with Graves disease. The CDR3 sequence is CASSPPAGTPNTEAFF. The DNA for the CDR3 is TGTGCCAGCTCACCACCAGCGGGGACCCCGAACACTGAAGCTTTCTTT. Together with reference TRBV18 and TRBJ1-1, the CDR3 gives the full variable domain: NAGVMQNPRHLVRRRGQEARLRCSPMKGHSHVYWYRQLPEEGLKFMVYLQKENIIDESGMPKERFSAEFPKEGPSILRIQQVVRGDSAAYFCASSPPAGTPNTEAFFGQGTRLTVV.